A selection of T cell receptor beta chains follows, all from one sample in a study of breast tumors, draining lymph nodes, adjacent tissues. TCRdb itself ran the multiplex PCR reads through MiXCR, one entry per CDR3 protein. The repertoire holds about 200,000 distinct CDR3 sequences, with roughly 31% as singletons. Source material: axillary lymph node tissue. The source of these receptors is a female donor with breast cancer. Some clones in this sample may be carry-over from other donors' samples. The conserved cysteine and the conserved F or W are not part of the CDR3 here.

J: TRBJ1-3; V: TRBV9; CDR3: ASSASRDRSPKSGNTIY
J: TRBJ1-3; V: TRBV20-1; CDR3: SARKGGVLLSGNTIY
J: TRBJ2-3; V: TRBV10-3; CDR3: AISDFGGRTDTQY
J: TRBJ2-3; V: TRBV6-1; CDR3: ASSEWAGATDTQY
J: TRBJ1-1; V: TRBV12-3/TRBV12-4; CDR3: ASRGRTGMNTEAF
J: TRBJ1-4; V: TRBV20-1; CDR3: SAIQGTNEKLF
J: TRBJ2-5; V: TRBV3-1; CDR3: ASSRQTSGRGETQY
J: TRBJ2-7; V: TRBV29-1; CDR3: SVTGNYEQY
J: TRBJ2-3; V: TRBV29-1; CDR3: SVVGSTGLTDTQY
J: TRBJ1-5; V: TRBV20-1; CDR3: SAPNVGYSNQPQH
J: TRBJ2-3; V: TRBV2; CDR3: ASNWGADTQY
J: TRBJ2-1; V: TRBV28; CDR3: ASSFLTSGRTPYNEQF
J: TRBJ2-5; V: TRBV9; CDR3: ASSKGQKETQY
J: TRBJ2-1; V: TRBV20-1; CDR3: SASSPSGTSGYPPPEF
J: TRBJ1-6; V: TRBV11-2; CDR3: ASSRQGDSPLH
J: TRBJ1-2; V: TRBV28; CDR3: ASTQGADYGYT
J: TRBJ2-7; V: TRBV5-1; CDR3: ASSSTGYYEQY
J: TRBJ2-5; V: TRBV11-2; CDR3: ASSTPLAGGPVGETQY
J: TRBJ2-7; V: TRBV30; CDR3: AWSSWAHGYEQY
J: TRBJ1-2; V: TRBV20-1; CDR3: SARVPRGPYGYT
J: TRBJ2-5; V: TRBV28; CDR3: ASSTPGDGRGETQY
J: TRBJ2-2; V: TRBV6-2/TRBV6-3; CDR3: ASSPRPGVSGELF
J: TRBJ2-1; V: TRBV6-1; CDR3: ASSRTSGGFVEQF
J: TRBJ1-2; V: TRBV5-4; CDR3: ASSINRGGAYGHT
J: TRBJ2-3; V: TRBV11-2; CDR3: ASSLGADSSTDTQY
J: TRBJ2-5; V: TRBV6-2/TRBV6-3; CDR3: ASSHSGGDVKETQY
J: TRBJ2-1; V: TRBV7-2; CDR3: ASSKGPLLYNEQF
J: TRBJ1-1; V: TRBV10-2; CDR3: ASSEGTEAF
J: TRBJ2-7; V: TRBV20-1; CDR3: SARPGTGTYEQY
J: TRBJ1-5; V: TRBV7-9; CDR3: ASSYRDSLGPQH
J: TRBJ2-7; V: TRBV7-2; CDR3: ASSSGTGDEQY
J: TRBJ2-1; V: TRBV4-2; CDR3: AGSLGPDGSYNEQF
J: TRBJ2-5; V: TRBV20-1; CDR3: SALAGLQETQY
J: TRBJ1-4; V: TRBV7-6; CDR3: ASSLFGVLEKLF
J: TRBJ1-3; V: TRBV4-1; CDR3: ASSASGGRISSGNTIY
J: TRBJ2-5; V: TRBV5-4; CDR3: ASSLGQSQETQY
J: TRBJ1-3; V: TRBV14; CDR3: ASSQDTGTRLSGNTIY
J: TRBJ2-1; V: TRBV7-3; CDR3: ASSLSGAYNEQF
J: TRBJ1-3; V: TRBV19; CDR3: ASSTRGGASGNTIY
J: TRBJ1-5; V: TRBV9; CDR3: ASSVGGAQGQPQH
J: TRBJ2-1; V: TRBV9; CDR3: ASSVEMGNEQF
J: TRBJ2-7; V: TRBV25-1; CDR3: ASSESLAGANEQY
J: TRBJ1-2; V: TRBV20-1; CDR3: SARDRGVRLYGYT
J: TRBJ1-2; V: TRBV6-5; CDR3: ASAVRDRGFNYGYT
J: TRBJ2-3; V: TRBV11-2; CDR3: ATRPTSGGADTQY
J: TRBJ2-4; V: TRBV6-5; CDR3: ASSPRETKNIQY
J: TRBJ2-2; V: TRBV11-3; CDR3: ASSSRLGNTGELF
J: TRBJ2-5; V: TRBV24-1; CDR3: ATSSIRETGQETQY
J: TRBJ2-3; V: TRBV18; CDR3: ASSPLGTGGTDTQY
J: TRBJ2-2; V: TRBV24-1; CDR3: ATSLPRGNTGELF
J: TRBJ2-7; V: TRBV24-1; CDR3: ATSDSRDRDEQY
J: TRBJ2-3; V: TRBV7-9; CDR3: ASSSKRGYTDTQY
J: TRBJ2-7; V: TRBV5-4; CDR3: ASSGQGREQY
J: TRBJ1-6; V: TRBV7-8; CDR3: ASSHQGNNSPLH
J: TRBJ1-5; V: TRBV5-1; CDR3: ASSYSEAREH
J: TRBJ2-5; V: TRBV7-2; CDR3: ASSLKRWGRGTLETQY
J: TRBJ2-3; V: TRBV4-1; CDR3: ASSRLAGGPRDTQY
J: TRBJ1-5; V: TRBV7-8; CDR3: ASSLRIGAGRLSNQPQH
J: TRBJ2-3; V: TRBV6-1; CDR3: ASSHSGPADTQY